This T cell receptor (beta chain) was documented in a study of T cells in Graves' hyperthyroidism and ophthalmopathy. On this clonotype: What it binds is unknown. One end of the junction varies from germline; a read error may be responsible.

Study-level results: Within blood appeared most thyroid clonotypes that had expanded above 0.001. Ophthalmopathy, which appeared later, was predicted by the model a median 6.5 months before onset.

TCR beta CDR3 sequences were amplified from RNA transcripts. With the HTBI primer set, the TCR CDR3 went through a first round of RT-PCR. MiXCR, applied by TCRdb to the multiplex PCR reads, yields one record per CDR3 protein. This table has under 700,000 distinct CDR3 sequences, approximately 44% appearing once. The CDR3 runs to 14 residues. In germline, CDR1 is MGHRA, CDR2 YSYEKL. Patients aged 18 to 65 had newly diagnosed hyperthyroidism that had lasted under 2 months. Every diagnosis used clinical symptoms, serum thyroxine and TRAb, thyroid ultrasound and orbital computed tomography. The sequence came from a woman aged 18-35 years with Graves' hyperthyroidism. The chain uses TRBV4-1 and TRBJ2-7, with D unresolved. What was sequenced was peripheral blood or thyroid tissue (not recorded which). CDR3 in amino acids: CASSQADRPYEQYF. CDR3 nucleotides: TGTGCCAGCAGTCAGGCGGATCGTCCCTACGAGCAGTACTTC.